This paragraph reports one T cell receptor beta chain. What it recognizes is unknown. This may stem from a read error, because a much larger clone lies one nucleotide away. The CDR3 loop spans 11 amino acids. Germline V CDR1 and CDR2: MDHEN, SYDVKM. This sample is drawn from a study of CD8 T cells in ankylosing spondylitis. Study-wide points: There was reportedly significant enrichment of clones that were disease-linked in matched ankylosing spondylitis synovial fluid.

TCRdb used MiXCR to reprocess the 5' RACE reads, holding one entry per CDR3 protein. The sample includes 200,000 or so distinct CDR3 sequences, approximately 18% of them seen just once. Input material: blood, either unsorted or a sorted T cell fraction (not recorded which). This sequence joins TRBV28 and TRBJ1-2; tentative D call: TRBD1 (5 bases). This sequence was found in a male donor aged 10-35 years with ankylosing spondylitis or in good health (not recorded which). The chain's CDR3 is CASLAGGGYSF. CDR3 sequence (DNA): TGTGCCAGCCTAGCCGGGGGAGGCTACTCCTTC.